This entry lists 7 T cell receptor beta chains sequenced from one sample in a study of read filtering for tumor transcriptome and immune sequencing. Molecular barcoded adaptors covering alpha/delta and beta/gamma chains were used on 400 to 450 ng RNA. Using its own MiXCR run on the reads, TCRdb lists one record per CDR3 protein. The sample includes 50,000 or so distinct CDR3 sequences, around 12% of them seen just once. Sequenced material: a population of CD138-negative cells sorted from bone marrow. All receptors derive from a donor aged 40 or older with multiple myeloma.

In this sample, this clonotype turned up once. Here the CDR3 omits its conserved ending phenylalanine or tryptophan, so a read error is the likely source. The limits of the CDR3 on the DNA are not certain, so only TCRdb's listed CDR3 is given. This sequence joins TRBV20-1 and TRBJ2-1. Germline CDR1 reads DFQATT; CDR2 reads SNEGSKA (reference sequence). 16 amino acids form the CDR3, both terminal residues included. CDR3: CSARDHLRHGYNEQVC.

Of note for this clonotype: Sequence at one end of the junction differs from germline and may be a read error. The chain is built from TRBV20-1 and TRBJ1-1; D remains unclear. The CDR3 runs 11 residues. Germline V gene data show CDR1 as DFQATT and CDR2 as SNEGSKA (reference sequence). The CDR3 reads CRARTNSEAFF. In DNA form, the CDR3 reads TGCAGGGCCAGAACGAACTCTGAAGCTTTCTTT.

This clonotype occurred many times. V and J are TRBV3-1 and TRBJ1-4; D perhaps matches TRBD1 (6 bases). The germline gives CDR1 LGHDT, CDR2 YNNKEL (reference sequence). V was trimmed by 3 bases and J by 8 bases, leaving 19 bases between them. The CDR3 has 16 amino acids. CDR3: CASSQGAGGPREKLFF. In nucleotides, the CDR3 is TGTGCCAGCAGCCAGGGGGCCGGGGGCCCTAGAGAAAAACTGTTTTTT.

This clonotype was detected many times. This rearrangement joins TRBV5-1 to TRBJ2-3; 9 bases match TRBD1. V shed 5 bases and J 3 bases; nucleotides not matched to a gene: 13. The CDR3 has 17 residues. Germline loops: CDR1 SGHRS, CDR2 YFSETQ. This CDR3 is CASSLDGDRATTDTQYF. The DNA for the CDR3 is TGCGCCAGCAGTCTTGATGGGGACAGGGCCACGACAGATACGCAGTATTTT. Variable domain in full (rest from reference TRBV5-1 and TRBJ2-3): KAGVTQTPRYLIKTRGQQVTLSCSPISGHRSVSWYQQTPGQGLQFLFEYFSETQRNKGNFPGRFSGRQFSNSRSEMNVSTLELGDSALYLCASSLDGDRATTDTQYFGPGTRLTVL.

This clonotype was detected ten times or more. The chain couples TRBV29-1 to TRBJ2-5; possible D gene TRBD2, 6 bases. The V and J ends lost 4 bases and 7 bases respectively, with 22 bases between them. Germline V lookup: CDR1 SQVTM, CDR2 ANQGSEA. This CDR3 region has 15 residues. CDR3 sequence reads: CSVGDSQAGIGTQYF. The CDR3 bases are TGCAGCGTTGGGGACTCCCAAGCGGGCATAGGGACCCAGTACTTC.

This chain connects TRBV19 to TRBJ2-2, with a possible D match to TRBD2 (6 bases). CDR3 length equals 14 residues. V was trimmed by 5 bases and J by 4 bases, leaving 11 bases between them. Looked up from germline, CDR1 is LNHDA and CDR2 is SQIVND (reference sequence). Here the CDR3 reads CASSRDGSTGELFF. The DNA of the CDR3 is TGTGCCAGTAGTCGGGACGGGAGCACCGGGGAGCTGTTTTTT.

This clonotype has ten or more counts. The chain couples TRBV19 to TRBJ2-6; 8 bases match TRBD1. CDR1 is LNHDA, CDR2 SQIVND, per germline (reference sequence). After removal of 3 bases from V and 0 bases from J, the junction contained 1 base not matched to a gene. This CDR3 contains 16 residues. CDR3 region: CASSITGGSGANVLTF. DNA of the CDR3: TGTGCCAGTAGTATTACAGGGGGCTCTGGGGCCAACGTCCTGACTTTC. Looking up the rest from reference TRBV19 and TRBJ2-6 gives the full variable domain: DGGITQSPKYLFRKEGQNVTLSCEQNLNHDAMYWYRQDPGQGLRLIYYSQIVNDFQKGDIAEGYSVSREKKESFPLTVTSAQKNPTAFYLCASSITGGSGANVLTFGAGSRLTVL.